This TCR beta chain was documented in a study of breast tumors, draining lymph nodes, adjacent tissues. The lymph nodes were axillary draining lymph nodes from breast cancer patients. The V end was cut by 0 bases, the J end by 1 base, with 6 bases between. CDR1 and CDR2 from the germline V gene are LNHNV and YYDKDF (reference sequence). The CDR3 spans 15 residues. TCRdb passed the multiplex PCR reads through MiXCR, listing each CDR3 protein once. This sample has more than 85,000 distinct CDR3 sequences, with 21% found just once. This clonotype was recorded a few times. Its antigen is not known. Broader study findings: Compared with basal-like, luminal-like tumors shared significantly more repertoire with nontumor tissue. Tumors had less TCR diversity than lymph nodes, more than nontumor tissue.

This receptor was obtained from a female donor with breast cancer. Some clones in this sample may be carry-over from other donors' samples. The chain uses TRBV15 and TRBJ2-2; D gene unclear. Sequenced: axillary lymph node tissue. The CDR3 region is CATSRDGRNTGELFF. DNA of the CDR3: TGTGCCACCAGCAGAGATGGTAGGAACACCGGGGAGCTGTTTTTT. The whole variable domain, filled in from reference TRBV15 and TRBJ2-2, reads DAMVIQNPRYQVTQFGKPVTLSCSQTLNHNVMYWYQQKSSQAPKLLFHYYDKDFNNEADTPDNFQSRRPNTSFCFLDIRSPGLGDTAMYLCATSRDGRNTGELFFGEGSRLTVL.